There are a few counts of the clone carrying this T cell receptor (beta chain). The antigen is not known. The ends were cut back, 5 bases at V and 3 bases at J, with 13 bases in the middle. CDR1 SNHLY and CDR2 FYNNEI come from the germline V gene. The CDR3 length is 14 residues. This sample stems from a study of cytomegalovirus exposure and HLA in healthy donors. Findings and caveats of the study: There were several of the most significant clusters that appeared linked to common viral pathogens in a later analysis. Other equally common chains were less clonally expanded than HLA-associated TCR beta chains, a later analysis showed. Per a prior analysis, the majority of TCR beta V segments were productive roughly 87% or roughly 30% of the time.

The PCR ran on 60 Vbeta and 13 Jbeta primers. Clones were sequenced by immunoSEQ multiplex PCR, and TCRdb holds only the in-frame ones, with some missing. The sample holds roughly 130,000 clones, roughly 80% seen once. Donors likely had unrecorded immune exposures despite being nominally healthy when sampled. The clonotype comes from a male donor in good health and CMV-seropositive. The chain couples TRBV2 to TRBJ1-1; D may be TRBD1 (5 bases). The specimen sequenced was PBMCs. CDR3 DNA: TGTGCCAGCAGTTCGTTGGGGGGGGACACTGAAGCTTTCTTT. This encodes CASSSLGGDTEAFF.